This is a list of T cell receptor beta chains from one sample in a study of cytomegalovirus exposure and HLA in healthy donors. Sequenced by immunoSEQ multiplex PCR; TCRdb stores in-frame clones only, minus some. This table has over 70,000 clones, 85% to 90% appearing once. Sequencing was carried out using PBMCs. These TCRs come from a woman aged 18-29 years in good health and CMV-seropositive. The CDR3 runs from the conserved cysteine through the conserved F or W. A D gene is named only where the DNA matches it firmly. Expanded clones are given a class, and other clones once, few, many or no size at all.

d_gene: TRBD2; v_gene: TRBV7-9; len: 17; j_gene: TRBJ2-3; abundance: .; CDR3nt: TGTGCCAGCAGTCGTGATCTAGCGGGCCCCAGCACAGATACGCAGTATTTT; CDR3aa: CASSRDLAGPSTDTQYF
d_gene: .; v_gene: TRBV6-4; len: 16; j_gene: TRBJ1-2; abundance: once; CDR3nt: TGTGCCAGCAGTGACTCGTTGCAGGGCGGATATTATGGCTACACCTTC; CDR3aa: CASSDSLQGGYYGYTF
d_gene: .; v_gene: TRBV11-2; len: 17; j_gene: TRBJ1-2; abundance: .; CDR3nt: TGTGCCAGCAGCCCGAACAGGCAGGGCAGCCCTAACTATGGCTACACCTTC; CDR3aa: CASSPNRQGSPNYGYTF
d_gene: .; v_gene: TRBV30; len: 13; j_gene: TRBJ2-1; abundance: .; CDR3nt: TGTGCCTGGAGCGGGCGAGGGAGAGATGAGCAGTTCTTC; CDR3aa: CAWSGRGRDEQFF
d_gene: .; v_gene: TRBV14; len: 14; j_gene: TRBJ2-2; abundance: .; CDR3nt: TGTGCCAGCAGCCCCGGACTGAGCACCGGGGAGCTGTTTTTT; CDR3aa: CASSPGLSTGELFF
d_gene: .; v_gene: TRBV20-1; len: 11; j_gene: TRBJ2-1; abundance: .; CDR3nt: TGCAGTGCTAGGCGGAGCGATGAGCAGTTCTTC; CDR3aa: CSARRSDEQFF
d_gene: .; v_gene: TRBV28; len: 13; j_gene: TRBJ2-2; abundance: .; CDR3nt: TGTGCCAGCGCCTTTGGCGGGATCGGGGAGCTGTTTTTT; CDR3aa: CASAFGGIGELFF
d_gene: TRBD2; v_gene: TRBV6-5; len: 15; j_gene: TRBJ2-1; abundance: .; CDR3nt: TGTGCCAGCAGTCTAGCGGGGAGCTCCTACAATGAGCAGTTCTTC; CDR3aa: CASSLAGSSYNEQFF
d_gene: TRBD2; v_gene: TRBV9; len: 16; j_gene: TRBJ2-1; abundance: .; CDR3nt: TGTGCCAGCAGCGCCGCGACTAGCGGGGTTGGAAATGAGCAGTTCTTC; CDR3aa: CASSAATSGVGNEQFF
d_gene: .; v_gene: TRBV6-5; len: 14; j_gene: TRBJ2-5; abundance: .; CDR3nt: TGTGCCAGCAGTGCCCAGGGGCTAGAGGAGACCCAGTACTTC; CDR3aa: CASSAQGLEETQYF
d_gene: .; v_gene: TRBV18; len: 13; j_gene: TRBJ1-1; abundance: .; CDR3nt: TGTGCCAGCTCACCAGGGCACGAGACTGAAGCTTTCTTT; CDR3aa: CASSPGHETEAFF
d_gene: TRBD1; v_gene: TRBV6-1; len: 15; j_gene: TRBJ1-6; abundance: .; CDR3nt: TGTGCCAGCAGTGAAGAAGGGGGCGGAAATTCACCCCTCCACTTT; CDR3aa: CASSEEGGGNSPLHF
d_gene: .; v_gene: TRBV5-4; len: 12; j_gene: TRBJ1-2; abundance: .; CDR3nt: TGTGCCAGCACCGGCGCGGGGGATGGCTACACCTTC; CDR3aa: CASTGAGDGYTF
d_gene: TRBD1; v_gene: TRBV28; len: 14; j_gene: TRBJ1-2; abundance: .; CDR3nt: TGTGCCAGCAGCGCCCAGGGGGATAACTATGGCTACACCTTC; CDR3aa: CASSAQGDNYGYTF
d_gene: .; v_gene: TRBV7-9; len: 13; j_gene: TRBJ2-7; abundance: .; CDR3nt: TGTGCCAGCAGCTCCGGACAGTCCTACGAGCAGTACTTC; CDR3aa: CASSSGQSYEQYF
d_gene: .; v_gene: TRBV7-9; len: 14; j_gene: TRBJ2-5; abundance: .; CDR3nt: TGTGCCAGCAGCCGAGGACAGATCCAAGAGACCCAGTACTTC; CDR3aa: CASSRGQIQETQYF
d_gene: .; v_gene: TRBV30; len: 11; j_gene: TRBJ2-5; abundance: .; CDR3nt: TGTGCCTGGACAGGGAGGGAGACCCAGTACTTC; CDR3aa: CAWTGRETQYF
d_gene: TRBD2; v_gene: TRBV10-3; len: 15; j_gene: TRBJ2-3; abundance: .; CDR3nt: TGTGCCACTACTGGCGGGGGGGCCGTGGTGGATACGCAGTATTTT; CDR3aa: CATTGGGAVVDTQYF
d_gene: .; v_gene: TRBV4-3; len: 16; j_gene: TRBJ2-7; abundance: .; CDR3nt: TGCGCCAGCAGCCAAGACCAGGGGACCGACTACTACGAGCAGTACTTC; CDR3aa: CASSQDQGTDYYEQYF
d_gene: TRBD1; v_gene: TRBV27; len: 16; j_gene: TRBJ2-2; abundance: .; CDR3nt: TGTGCCAGCAGTTTACAATCGGACAGGGGATCCGGGGAGCTGTTTTTT; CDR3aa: CASSLQSDRGSGELFF
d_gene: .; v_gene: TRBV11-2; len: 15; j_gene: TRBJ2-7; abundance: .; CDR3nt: TGTGCCAGCAGCCGAGCTCAGGCCCCCCACCTCGAGCAGTACTTC; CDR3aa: CASSRAQAPHLEQYF
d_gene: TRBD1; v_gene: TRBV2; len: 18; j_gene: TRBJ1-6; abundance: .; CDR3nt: TGTGCCAGCAGTGCCGGGACAGGGGCCTCCTTGGTTAATTCACCCCTCCACTTT; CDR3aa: CASSAGTGASLVNSPLHF
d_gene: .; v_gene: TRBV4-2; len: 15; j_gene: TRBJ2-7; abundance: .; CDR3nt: TGTGCCAGCAGCCAAGAGGACAGAGTAATATACGAGCAGTACTTC; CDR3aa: CASSQEDRVIYEQYF
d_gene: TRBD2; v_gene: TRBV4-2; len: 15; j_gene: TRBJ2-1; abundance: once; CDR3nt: TGTGCCAGCAGCCAAGCGGGGGGCTCCTACAATGAGCAGTTCTTC; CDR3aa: CASSQAGGSYNEQFF
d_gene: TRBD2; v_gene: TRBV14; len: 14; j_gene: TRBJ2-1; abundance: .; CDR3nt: TGTGCCAGCAGCGGACTAGCGGGAGTAAAGGAGCAGTTCTTC; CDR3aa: CASSGLAGVKEQFF
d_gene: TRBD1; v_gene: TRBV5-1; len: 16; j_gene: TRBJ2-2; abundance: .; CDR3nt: TGCGCCAGCAGCTTGGACCGGACAGGGGGCACCGGGGAGCTGTTTTTT; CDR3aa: CASSLDRTGGTGELFF
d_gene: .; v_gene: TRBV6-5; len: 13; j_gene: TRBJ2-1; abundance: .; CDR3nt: TGTGCCAGCAGTTACGGCCTCTGGAGTCAGCAGTTCTTC; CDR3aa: CASSYGLWSQQFF
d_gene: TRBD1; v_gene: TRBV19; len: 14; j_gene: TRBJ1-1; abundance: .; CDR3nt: TGTGCCAGTAGACAAGCAGGGGGAGTAGGTGAAGCTTTCTTT; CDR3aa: CASRQAGGVGEAFF
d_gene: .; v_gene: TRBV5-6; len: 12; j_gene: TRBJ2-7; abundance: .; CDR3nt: TGTGCCAGCAGCTTGACAGGGCGCGAGCAGTACTTC; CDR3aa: CASSLTGREQYF
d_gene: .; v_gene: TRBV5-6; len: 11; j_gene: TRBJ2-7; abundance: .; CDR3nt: TGTGCCAGCAGCCTTCTAGCGGAGCAGTACTTC; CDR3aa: CASSLLAEQYF
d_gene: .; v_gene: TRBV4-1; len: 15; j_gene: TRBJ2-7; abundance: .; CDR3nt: TGCGCCAGCAGCCAAGTAGACACTAGGACCTACGAGCAGTACTTC; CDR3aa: CASSQVDTRTYEQYF
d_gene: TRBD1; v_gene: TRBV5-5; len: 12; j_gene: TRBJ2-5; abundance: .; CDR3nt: TGTGCCAGCAGCTTTGGGGGACAGGAGAAGGACTTC; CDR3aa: CASSFGGQEKDF
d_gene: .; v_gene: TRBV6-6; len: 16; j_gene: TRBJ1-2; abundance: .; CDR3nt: TGTGCCAGCAGTTCATCATGGGACACGCAAAACTATGGCTACACCTTC; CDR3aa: CASSSSWDTQNYGYTF
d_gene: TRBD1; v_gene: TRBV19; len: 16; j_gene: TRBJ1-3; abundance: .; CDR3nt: TGTGCCAGCAACCGGGGACAGGGGGAGTCTGGAAACACCATATATTTT; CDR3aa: CASNRGQGESGNTIYF
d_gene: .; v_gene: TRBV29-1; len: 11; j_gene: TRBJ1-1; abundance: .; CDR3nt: TGCAGCGCAAAACGGGGGGTTGAAGCTTTCTTT; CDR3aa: CSAKRGVEAFF
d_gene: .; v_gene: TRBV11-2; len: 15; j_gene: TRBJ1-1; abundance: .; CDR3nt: TGTGCCAGCAGCTCCTATCCGGGTCCTACTGGGGAAGCTTTCTTT; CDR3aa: CASSSYPGPTGEAFF
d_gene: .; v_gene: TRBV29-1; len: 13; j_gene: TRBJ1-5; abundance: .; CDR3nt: TGCAGCGTTGAATCAGGGTATAGTCAGCCCCAGCATTTT; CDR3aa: CSVESGYSQPQHF
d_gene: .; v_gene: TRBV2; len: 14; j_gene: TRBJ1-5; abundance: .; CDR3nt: TGTGCCAGCAGTGACGACAGGAGCAATCAGCCCCAGCATTTT; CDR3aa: CASSDDRSNQPQHF
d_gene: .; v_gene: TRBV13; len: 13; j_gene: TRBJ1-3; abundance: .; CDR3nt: TGTGCCAGCAGCTTCGGGGTGGGAAACACCATATATTTT; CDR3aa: CASSFGVGNTIYF
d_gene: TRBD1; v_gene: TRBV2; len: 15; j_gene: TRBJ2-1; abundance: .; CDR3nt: TGTGCCAGCAGTGGGGATAACAGGGGAGACAATGAGCAGTTCTTC; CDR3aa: CASSGDNRGDNEQFF
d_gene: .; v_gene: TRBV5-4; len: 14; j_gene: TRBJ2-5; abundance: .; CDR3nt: TGTGCCAGCAGCTTCCGGGACATCCATGCGCGCCAGTACTTC; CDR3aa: CASSFRDIHARQYF
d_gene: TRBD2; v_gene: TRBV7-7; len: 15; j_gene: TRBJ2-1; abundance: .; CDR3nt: TGTGCTAGCAGCTTAGAGCCAGCGGGGGACGTTGAGCAGTTCTTC; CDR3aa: CASSLEPAGDVEQFF
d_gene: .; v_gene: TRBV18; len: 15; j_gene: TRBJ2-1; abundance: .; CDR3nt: TGTGCCAGCTCACCGGACAGCGTAACCTACAATGGGCAGTTCTTC; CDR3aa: CASSPDSVTYNGQFF
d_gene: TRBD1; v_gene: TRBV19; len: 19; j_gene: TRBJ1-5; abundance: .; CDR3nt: TGTGCCAGTAGCTGGTGGACAGGGTCCCAAACTTCTAGCAATCAGCCCCAGCATTTT; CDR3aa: CASSWWTGSQTSSNQPQHF
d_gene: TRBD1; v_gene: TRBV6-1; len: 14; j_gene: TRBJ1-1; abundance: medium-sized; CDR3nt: TGTGCCAGCAGTCCCGGGACAGAGAACACTGAAGCTTTCTTT; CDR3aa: CASSPGTENTEAFF
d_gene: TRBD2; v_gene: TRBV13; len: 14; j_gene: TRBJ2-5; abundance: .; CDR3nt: TGTGCCAGCAGCTTTGCGGGGGGCCAAGAGACCCAGTACTTC; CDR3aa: CASSFAGGQETQYF
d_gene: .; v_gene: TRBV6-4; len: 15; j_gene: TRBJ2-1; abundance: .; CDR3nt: TGTGCCAGCAGTCCACAGGGAATAGCCGACAATGAGCAGTTCTTC; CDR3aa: CASSPQGIADNEQFF
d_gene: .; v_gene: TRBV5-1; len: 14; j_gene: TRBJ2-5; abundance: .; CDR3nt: TGCGCCAGCAGCTTGGTAGGGGCCAGGGAGACCCAGTACTTC; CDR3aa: CASSLVGARETQYF
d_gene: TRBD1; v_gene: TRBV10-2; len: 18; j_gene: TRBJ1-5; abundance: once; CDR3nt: TGCGCCAGCAGTGAGTTTTGGTTACAGGGGGTGAGCAATCAGCCCCAGCATTTT; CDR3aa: CASSEFWLQGVSNQPQHF
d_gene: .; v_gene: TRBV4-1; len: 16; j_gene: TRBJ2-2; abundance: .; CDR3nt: TGCGCCAGCAGCCAAGATCCAGGGGCGACCACCGGGGAGCTGTTTTTT; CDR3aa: CASSQDPGATTGELFF
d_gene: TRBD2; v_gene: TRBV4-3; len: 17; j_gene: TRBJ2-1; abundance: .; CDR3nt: TGCGCCAGCAGCCAAGAACTCGGACTAGCGGGATACAATGAGCAGTTCTTC; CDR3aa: CASSQELGLAGYNEQFF
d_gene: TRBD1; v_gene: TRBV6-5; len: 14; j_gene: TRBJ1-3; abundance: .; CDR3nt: TGTGCCAGCAGAAGACAGGGGGATGGAAACACCATATATTTT; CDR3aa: CASRRQGDGNTIYF
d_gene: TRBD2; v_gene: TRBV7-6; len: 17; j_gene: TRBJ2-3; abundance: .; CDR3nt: TGTGCCAGCAGCTTAGTCGGGGGACTAGCGTTAACAGATACGCAGTATTTT; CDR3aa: CASSLVGGLALTDTQYF
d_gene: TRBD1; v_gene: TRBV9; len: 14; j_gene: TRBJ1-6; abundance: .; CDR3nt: TGTGCCAGCAGTCAAACAGGGGGGGATTCACCCCTCCACTTT; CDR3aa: CASSQTGGDSPLHF
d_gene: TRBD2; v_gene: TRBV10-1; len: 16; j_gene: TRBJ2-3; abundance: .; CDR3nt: TGCGCCAGCAGTGAGTCGACTAGCGGGAGGGCAGATACGCAGTATTTT; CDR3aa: CASSESTSGRADTQYF
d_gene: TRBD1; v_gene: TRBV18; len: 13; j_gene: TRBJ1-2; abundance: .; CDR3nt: TGTGCCAGCTCACTTGGGACAGGGTATGGCTACACCTTC; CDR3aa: CASSLGTGYGYTF